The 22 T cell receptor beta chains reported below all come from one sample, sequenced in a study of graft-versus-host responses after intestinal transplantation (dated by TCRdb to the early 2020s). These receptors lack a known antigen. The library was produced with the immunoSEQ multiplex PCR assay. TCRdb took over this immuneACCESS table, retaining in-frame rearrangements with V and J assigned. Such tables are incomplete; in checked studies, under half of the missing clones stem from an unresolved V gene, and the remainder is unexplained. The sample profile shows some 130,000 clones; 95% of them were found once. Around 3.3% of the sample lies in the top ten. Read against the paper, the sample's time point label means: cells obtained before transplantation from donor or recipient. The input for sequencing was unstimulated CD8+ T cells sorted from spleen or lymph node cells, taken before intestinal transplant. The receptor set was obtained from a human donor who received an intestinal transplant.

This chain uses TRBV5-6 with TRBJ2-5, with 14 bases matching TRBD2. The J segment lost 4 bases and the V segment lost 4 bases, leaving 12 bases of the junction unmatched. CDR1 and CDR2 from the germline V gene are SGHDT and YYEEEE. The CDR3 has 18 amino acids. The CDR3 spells CASSSGTSGRSVRETQYF. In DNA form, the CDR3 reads TGTGCCAGCAGCAGTGGGACTAGCGGGAGATCGGTTCGAGAGACCCAGTACTTC.

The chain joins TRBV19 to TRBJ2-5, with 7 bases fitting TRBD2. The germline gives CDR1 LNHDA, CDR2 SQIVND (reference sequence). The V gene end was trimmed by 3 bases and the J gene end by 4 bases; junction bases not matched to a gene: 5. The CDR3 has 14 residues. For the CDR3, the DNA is TGTGCCAGTAGTATTGGGGGAGGGAGAGAGACCCAGTACTTC. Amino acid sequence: CASSIGGGRETQYF.

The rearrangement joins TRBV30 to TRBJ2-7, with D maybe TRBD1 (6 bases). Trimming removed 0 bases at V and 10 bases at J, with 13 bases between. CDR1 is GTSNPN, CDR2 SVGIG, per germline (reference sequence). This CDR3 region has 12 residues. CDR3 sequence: CAWSVRGGEQYF. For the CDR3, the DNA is TGTGCCTGGAGTGTACGAGGGGGAGAACAGTACTTC.

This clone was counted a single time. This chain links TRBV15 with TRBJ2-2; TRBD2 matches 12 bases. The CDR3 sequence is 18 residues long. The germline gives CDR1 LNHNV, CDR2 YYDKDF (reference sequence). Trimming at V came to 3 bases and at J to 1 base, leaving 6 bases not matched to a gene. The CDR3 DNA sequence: TGTGCCACCAGCAGTTATGGACTAGCGGGATTGAACACCGGGGAGCTGTTTTTT. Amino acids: CATSSYGLAGLNTGELFF.

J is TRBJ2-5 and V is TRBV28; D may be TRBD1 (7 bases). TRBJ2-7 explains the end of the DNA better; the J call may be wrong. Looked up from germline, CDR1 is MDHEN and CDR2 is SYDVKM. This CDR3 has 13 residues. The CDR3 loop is CASSFGGQNEQYF. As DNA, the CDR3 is TGTGCCAGCAGTTTCGGGGGACAGAACGAGCAGTACTTC.

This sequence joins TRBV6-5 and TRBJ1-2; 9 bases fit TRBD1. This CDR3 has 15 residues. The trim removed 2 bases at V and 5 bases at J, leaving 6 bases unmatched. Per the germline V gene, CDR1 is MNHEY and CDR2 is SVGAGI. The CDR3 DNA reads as TGTGCCAGCAGTTACCGAGGACAGGGGAGATATGGCTACACCTTC. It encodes CASSYRGQGRYGYTF.

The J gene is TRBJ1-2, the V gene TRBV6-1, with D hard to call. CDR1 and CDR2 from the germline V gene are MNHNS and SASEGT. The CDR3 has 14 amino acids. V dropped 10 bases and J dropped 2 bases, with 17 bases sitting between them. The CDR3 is CATNPPTQNYGYTF. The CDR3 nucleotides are TGTGCCACCAATCCACCGACACAGAACTATGGCTACACCTTC.

The CDR3 loop reads CASSPQTGTGFADTQYF. In DNA, the CDR3 is TGTGCCAGCAGCCCACAAACCGGGACAGGGTTTGCAGATACGCAGTATTTT. This chain links TRBV13 with TRBJ2-3, with 9 bases aligning to TRBD1. CDR1 and CDR2 from the germline V gene are PRHDT and FYEKMQ (reference sequence). There are 17 residues in the CDR3. J gave up 4 bases and V 5 bases, and 13 bases lay outside the gene matches.

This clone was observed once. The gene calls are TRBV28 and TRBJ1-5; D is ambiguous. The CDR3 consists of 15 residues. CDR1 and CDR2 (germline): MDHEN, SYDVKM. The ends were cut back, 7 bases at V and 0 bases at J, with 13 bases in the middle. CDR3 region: CASTMEQYSNQPQHF. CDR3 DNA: TGTGCCAGCACAATGGAACAGTATAGCAATCAGCCCCAGCATTTT.

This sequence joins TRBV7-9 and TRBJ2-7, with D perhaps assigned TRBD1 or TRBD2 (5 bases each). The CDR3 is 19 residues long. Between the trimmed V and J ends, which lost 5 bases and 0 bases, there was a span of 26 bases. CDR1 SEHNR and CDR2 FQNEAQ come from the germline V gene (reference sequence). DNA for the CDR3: TGTGCCAGCAGCACCCGGACAACTCTAGCTGGGCGCCTCTCCTACGAGCAGTACTTC. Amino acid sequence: CASSTRTTLAGRLSYEQYF.

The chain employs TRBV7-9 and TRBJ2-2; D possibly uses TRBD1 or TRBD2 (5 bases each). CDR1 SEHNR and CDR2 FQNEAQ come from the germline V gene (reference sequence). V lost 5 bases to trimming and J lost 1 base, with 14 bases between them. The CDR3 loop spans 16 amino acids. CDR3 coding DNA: TGTGCCAGCAGCCTATCCGGGACGGAGAACACCGGGGAGCTGTTTTTT. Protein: CASSLSGTENTGELFF.

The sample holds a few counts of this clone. CDR3 amino acids: CASRWGANEKLFF. As DNA, the CDR3 is TGTGCCAGCAGATGGGGTGCTAATGAAAAACTGTTTTTT. This rearrangement joins TRBV21-1 to TRBJ1-4. TRBV21-1 is deemed a pseudogene. This CDR3 is built from 13 residues.

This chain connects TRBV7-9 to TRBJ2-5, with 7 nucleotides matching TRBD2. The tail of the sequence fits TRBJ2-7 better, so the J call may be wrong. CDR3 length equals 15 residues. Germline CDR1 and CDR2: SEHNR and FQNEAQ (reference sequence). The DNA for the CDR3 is TGTGCCAGCAGCCCCACCACTAGCGCGGCCTACGAGCAGTACTTC. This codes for CASSPTTSAAYEQYF.

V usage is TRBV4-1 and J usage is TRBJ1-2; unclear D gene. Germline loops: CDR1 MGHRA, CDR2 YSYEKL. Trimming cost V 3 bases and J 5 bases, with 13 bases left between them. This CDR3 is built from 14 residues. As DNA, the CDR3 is TGCGCCAGCAGCCATCCCTCCTTATTATATGGCTACACCTTC. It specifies CASSHPSLLYGYTF.

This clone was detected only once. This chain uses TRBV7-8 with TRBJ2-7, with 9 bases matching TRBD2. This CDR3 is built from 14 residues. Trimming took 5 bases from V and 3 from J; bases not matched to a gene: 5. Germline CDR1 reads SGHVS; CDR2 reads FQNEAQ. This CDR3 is CASSASGKNYEQYF. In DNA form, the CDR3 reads TGTGCCAGCAGCGCTAGCGGGAAGAACTACGAGCAGTACTTC.

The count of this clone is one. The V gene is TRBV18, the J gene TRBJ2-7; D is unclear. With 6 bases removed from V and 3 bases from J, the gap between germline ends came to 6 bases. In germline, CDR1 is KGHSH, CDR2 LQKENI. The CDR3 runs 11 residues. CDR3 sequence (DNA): TGTGCCAGCTCCCACAACTACGAGCAGTACTTC. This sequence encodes CASSHNYEQYF. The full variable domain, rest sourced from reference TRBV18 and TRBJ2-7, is NAGVMQNPRHLVRRRGQEARLRCSPMKGHSHVYWYRQLPEEGLKFMVYLQKENIIDESGMPKERFSAEFPKEGPSILRIQQVVRGDSAAYFCASSHNYEQYFGPGTRLTVT.

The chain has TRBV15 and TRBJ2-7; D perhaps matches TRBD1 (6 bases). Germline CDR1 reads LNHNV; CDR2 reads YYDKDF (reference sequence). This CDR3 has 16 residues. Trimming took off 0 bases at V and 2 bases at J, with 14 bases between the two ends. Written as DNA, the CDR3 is TGTGCCACCAGCAGAGATACAGGGCTTGGTCCCTACGAGCAGTACTTC. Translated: CATSRDTGLGPYEQYF.

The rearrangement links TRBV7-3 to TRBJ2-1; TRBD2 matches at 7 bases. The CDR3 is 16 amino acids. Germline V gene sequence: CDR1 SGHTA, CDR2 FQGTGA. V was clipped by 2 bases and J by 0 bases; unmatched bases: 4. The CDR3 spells CASSLLGGSSYNEQFF. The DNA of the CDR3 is TGTGCCAGCAGCTTACTCGGCGGGAGCTCCTACAATGAGCAGTTCTTC.

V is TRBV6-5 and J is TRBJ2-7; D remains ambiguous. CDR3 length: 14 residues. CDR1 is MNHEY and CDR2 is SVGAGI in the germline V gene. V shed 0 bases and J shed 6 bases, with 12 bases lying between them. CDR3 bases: TGTGCCAGCAGTTACTCGATGCAGTCGGGCGAGCAGTACTTC. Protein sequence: CASSYSMQSGEQYF.

The CDR3: CASSYEVLGNEQFF. The DNA for the CDR3 is TGTGCCAGCAGTTACGAGGTCCTCGGAAATGAGCAGTTCTTC. The chain uses TRBV6-6 and TRBJ2-1; D is uncertain. Germline CDR1 and CDR2: MNHNY and SVGAGI (reference sequence). Trimming took off 2 bases at V and 7 bases at J, with 12 bases between the two ends. The CDR3 has 14 amino acids.

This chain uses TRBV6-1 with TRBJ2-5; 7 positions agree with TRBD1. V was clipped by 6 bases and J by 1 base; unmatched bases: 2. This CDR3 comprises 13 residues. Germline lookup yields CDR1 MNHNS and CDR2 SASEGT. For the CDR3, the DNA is TGTGCCAGCAGGGACAGGTTCCAAGAGACCCAGTACTTC. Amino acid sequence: CASRDRFQETQYF.

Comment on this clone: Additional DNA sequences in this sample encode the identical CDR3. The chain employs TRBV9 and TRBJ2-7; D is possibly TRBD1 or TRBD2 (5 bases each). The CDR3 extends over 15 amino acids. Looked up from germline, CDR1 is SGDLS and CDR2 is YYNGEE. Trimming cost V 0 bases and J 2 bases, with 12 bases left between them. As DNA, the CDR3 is TGTGCCAGCAGCGTAGCAGAGGGACCCGCCTACGAGCAGTACTTC. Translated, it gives CASSVAEGPAYEQYF. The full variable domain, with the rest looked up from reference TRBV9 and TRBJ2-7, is DSGVTQTPKHLITATGQRVTLRCSPRSGDLSVYWYQQSLDQGLQFLIQYYNGEERAKGNILERFSAQQFPDLHSELNLSSLELGDSALYFCASSVAEGPAYEQYFGPGTRLTVT.